The 15 T cell receptor beta chains below all came from one sample that was sequenced in a study of T cell responses to AZD1222 COVID-19 vaccine. Assay: immunoSEQ multiplex PCR; the TCRdb copy retains only in-frame clones and omits some. The repertoire holds approximately 200,000 clones, with around 92% as singletons. The specimen comprised peripheral blood, sampled on day 0 of AZD1222 vaccination. These receptor sequences come from an adult in good health.

This clone was found once. The rearrangement links TRBV5-1 to TRBJ1-6; 7 nucleotides agree with TRBD1. This CDR3 comprises 16 residues. In germline, CDR1 is SGHRS, CDR2 YFSETQ. V gave up 3 bases and J gave up 4 bases; unmatched junction bases: 7. CDR3 in amino acids: CASSSEQGIYNSPLHF. Here the CDR3 DNA reads TGCGCCAGCAGCTCTGAACAGGGGATTTATAATTCACCCCTCCACTTT. The full variable domain, completed using reference TRBV5-1 and TRBJ1-6, is KAGVTQTPRYLIKTRGQQVTLSCSPISGHRSVSWYQQTPGQGLQFLFEYFSETQRNKGNFPGRFSGRQFSNSRSEMNVSTLELGDSALYLCASSSEQGIYNSPLHFGNGTRLTVT.

This rearrangement joins TRBV27 to TRBJ2-7; D perhaps matches TRBD2 (6 bases). Germline V lookup: CDR1 MNHEY, CDR2 SMNVEV (reference sequence). Deletions cut 2 bases from V and 4 bases from J, with 21 bases between. The CDR3 covers 17 residues. Here the CDR3 reads CASSLVGHRTSGYEQYF. In DNA, the CDR3 is TGTGCCAGCAGTTTAGTCGGACACCGTACGAGCGGGTACGAGCAGTACTTC.

The genes are TRBV7-6 and TRBJ2-7, with D perhaps TRBD1 or TRBD2 (7 bases each). There are 21 residues in the CDR3. The V end was cut by 1 base, the J end by 1 base, with 29 bases between. CDR1 SGHVS and CDR2 FNYEAQ come from the germline V gene. CDR3 region: CASSLEGTAGLTRHVSYEQYF. Here the CDR3 DNA reads TGTGCCAGCAGCTTAGAGGGGACAGCGGGACTGACACGGCATGTGTCCTACGAGCAGTACTTC.

This sequence joins TRBV24-1 and TRBJ2-7; 10 positions match TRBD1. CDR1 is KGHDR, CDR2 SFDVKD, per germline. The CDR3 is 16 residues long. The V segment lost 5 bases and the J segment 2 bases; nucleotides outside the gene matches: 8. CDR3 DNA sequence: TGTGCCACCAGTGGCGGGACAGGGGTCTACCCCTACGAGCAGTACTTC. This translates into CATSGGTGVYPYEQYF.

This clone was seen just once. The chain uses TRBV27 and TRBJ1-1; D unresolved. This CDR3 region has 15 residues. CDR1 and CDR2 (germline): MNHEY, SMNVEV (reference sequence). Trimming removed 8 bases from V and 1 base from J, with 17 bases in between. The CDR3, as DNA: TGTGCCAGCGGCCCTCTAGGGCACCAGAACACTGAAGCTTTCTTT. Translating it yields CASGPLGHQNTEAFF.

V and J are TRBV6-5 and TRBJ1-6, with a possible D match to TRBD1 (5 bases). Germline values: CDR1 MNHEY, CDR2 SVGAGI. Deletions cut 6 bases from V and 2 bases from J, with 8 bases between. The length of the CDR3 is 14 residues. As DNA, the CDR3 is TGTGCCAGCAGACAGGAGGCCTATAATTCACCCCTCCACTTT. Translating it yields CASRQEAYNSPLHF.

This clone is a singleton in its sample. The chain combines TRBV24-1 with TRBJ2-1, with D perhaps being TRBD1 or TRBD2 (5 bases each). The CDR3 length is 13 residues. The germline V and J ends were trimmed by 2 bases and 4 bases, with 5 bases remaining between them. Germline-derived CDR1 and CDR2 are KGHDR and SFDVKD. The CDR3 protein is CATSDWGYNEQFF. CDR3 coding DNA: TGTGCCACCAGTGATTGGGGGTACAATGAGCAGTTCTTC.

The chain combines TRBV28 with TRBJ2-7; maybe TRBD1 (6 bases). The V gene lost 2 bases and the J gene lost 2 bases, with 10 bases spanning the gap. The CDR3 is 14 residues long. From germline, CDR1 is MDHEN and CDR2 SYDVKM. CDR3: CASSLHREPYEQYF. CDR3 DNA sequence: TGTGCCAGCAGTTTACACAGGGAGCCCTACGAGCAGTACTTC.

The chain joins TRBV5-5 to TRBJ2-1, with D maybe TRBD2 (6 bases). The CDR3 consists of 17 residues. CDR1 and CDR2 (germline): SGHKS, YYEKEE (reference sequence). The V end lost 4 bases, the J end lost 2 bases, and 19 bases lay between the germline ends. The CDR3 reads CASSTTSGAGTYNEQFF. In nucleotides, the CDR3 is TGTGCCAGCAGCACCACCTCGGGAGCAGGCACCTACAATGAGCAGTTCTTC.

This clone was seen a single time. The chain combines TRBV10-3 with TRBJ2-3; D perhaps matches TRBD2 (5 bases). CDR1 and CDR2 from the germline V gene are ENHRY and SYGVKD. The CDR3 is 13 residues long. V lost 6 bases to trimming and J lost 3 bases, with 10 bases between them. The CDR3 is CAIRVGVTDTQYF. The CDR3 coding sequence is TGTGCCATCAGAGTGGGAGTTACAGATACGCAGTATTTT.

This chain connects TRBV6-2 or TRBV6-3 to TRBJ2-1, with TRBD2 matching over 8 bases. The CDR3 runs to 19 residues. Unmatched junction bases numbered 16, after V lost 2 bases and J lost 4 bases. Germline CDR1 is MNHEY and CDR2 is SVGEGT. The CDR3 DNA sequence: TGTGCCAGCAGTTACACCCTAAAGGGTAGCGGGACTAGGTACAATGAGCAGTTCTTC. It is translated as CASSYTLKGSGTRYNEQFF.

The count of this clone is one. The chain uses TRBV15 and TRBJ1-2; D unclear. The germline V and J ends were trimmed by 2 bases and 7 bases, with 11 bases remaining between them. Germline CDR1 reads LNHNV; CDR2 reads YYDKDF (reference sequence). This CDR3 region has 13 residues. Written as DNA, the CDR3 is TGTGCCACCAGCAGACTCCTGGAAGGTGGCTACACCTTC. It yields the protein CATSRLLEGGYTF.

This chain links TRBV7-9 with TRBJ2-7; TRBD1 matches 9 bases. The germline CDR1 and CDR2 sequences are SEHNR and FQNEAQ (reference sequence). This CDR3 is 16 amino acids long. The junction had 9 bases not matched to a gene; V was cut back by 5 bases and J by 1 base. The CDR3 nucleotides read TGTGCCAGCAGCACATTCCGGGACAGGGAATCCTACGAGCAGTACTTC. Translating it yields CASSTFRDRESYEQYF.

The V call is TRBV2, the J call TRBJ1-5; D possibly corresponds to TRBD1 (5 bases). The germline gives CDR1 SNHLY, CDR2 FYNNEI. This CDR3 has 15 amino acids. The V end lost 6 bases, the J end lost 3 bases, and 15 bases lay between the germline ends. The CDR3, as DNA: TGTGCCAGCAGGGATGGGGCCTTAACCAATCAGCCCCAGCATTTT. Its protein is CASRDGALTNQPQHF.

CDR3 nucleotides: TGCAGCGCAGGGATAGCGGGAGGGTACACCGGGGAGCTGTTTTTT. As protein: CSAGIAGGYTGELFF. The gene calls are TRBV29-1 and TRBJ2-2; 11 bases align to TRBD2. There are 15 residues in the CDR3. Germline V gene data show CDR1 as SQVTM and CDR2 as ANQGSEA. Germline trimming cut 7 bases from V and 3 bases from J; bases unmatched to any gene: 7.